The 2 T cell receptor beta chains given below trace back to one sample, sequenced in a study of shared T cell receptors in the human thymus. Sequenced by immunoSEQ multiplex PCR; TCRdb stores in-frame clones only, minus some. The table has under 700,000 clones, approximately 80% seen once. The same sample was also used in a study of human thymus T cells.

Sequencing used thymocytes. All receptors come from a boy younger than two with a congenital heart defect.

The rearrangement joins TRBV7-9 to TRBJ2-1, with D possibly TRBD2 on 5 matching bases. Germline V gives CDR1 SEHNR, CDR2 FQNEAQ (reference sequence). The V gene lost 1 base and the J gene lost 2 bases, with 15 bases spanning the gap. The CDR3 loop spans 17 amino acids. CDR3 sequence (DNA): TGTGCCAGCAGCTTAGACTTGACGGGAACCCCCTACAATGAGCAGTTCTTC. It translates to CASSLDLTGTPYNEQFF.

V and J are TRBV5-4 and TRBJ2-1; possibly TRBD2 for D (6 bases). V gave up 0 bases and J gave up 3 bases, with 25 bases separating them. Germline V gene lookup returns CDR1 SGHNT and CDR2 YYREEE (reference sequence). The CDR3 extends over 20 amino acids. The CDR3 DNA is TGTGCCAGCAGCTTGGTCGGGGGTCCGCGGGGTCGGCTAGGCTACAATGAGCAGTTCTTC. This gives the protein CASSLVGGPRGRLGYNEQFF.